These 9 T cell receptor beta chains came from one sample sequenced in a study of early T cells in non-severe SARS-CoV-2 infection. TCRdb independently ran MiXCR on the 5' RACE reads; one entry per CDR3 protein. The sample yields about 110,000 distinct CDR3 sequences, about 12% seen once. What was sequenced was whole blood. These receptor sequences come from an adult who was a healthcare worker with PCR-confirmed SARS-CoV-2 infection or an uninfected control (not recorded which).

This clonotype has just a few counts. For the CDR3, the DNA is TGCGCCAGCAGCCGAGAGGCGAGCTCCTACAATGAGCAGTTCTTC. Its protein is CASSREASSYNEQFF. The V gene is TRBV5-1, the J gene TRBJ2-1; no firm D call. Trimming took off 4 bases at V and 0 bases at J, with 11 bases between the two ends. The CDR3 runs to 15 residues. Germline V gene data show CDR1 as SGHRS and CDR2 as YFSETQ.

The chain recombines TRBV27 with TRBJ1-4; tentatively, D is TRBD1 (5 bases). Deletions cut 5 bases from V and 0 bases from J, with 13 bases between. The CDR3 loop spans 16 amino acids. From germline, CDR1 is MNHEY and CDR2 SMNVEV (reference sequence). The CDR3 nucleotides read TGTGCCAGCAGTGGGGGAATACCCTCAACTAATGAAAAACTGTTTTTT. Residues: CASSGGIPSTNEKLFF.

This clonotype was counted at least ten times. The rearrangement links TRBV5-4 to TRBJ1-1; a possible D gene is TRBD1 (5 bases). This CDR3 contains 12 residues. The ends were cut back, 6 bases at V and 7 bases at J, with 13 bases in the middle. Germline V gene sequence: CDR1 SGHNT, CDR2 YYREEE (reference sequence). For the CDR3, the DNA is TGTGCCAGCAATCCGACAGTAGGTGAAGCTTTCTTT. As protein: CASNPTVGEAFF.

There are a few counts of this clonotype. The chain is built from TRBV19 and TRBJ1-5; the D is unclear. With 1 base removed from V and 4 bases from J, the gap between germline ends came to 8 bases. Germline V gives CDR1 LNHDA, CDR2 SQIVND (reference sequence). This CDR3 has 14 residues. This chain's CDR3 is CASSIGTVNQPQHF. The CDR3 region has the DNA TGTGCCAGTAGTATAGGGACGGTGAATCAGCCCCAGCATTTT.

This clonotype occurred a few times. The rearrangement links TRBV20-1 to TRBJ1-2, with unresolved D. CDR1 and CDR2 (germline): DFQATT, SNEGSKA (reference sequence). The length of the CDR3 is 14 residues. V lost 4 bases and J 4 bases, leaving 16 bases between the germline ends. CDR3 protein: CSATPSGAPYGYTF. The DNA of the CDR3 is TGCAGTGCTACCCCCAGTGGAGCCCCCTATGGCTACACCTTC.

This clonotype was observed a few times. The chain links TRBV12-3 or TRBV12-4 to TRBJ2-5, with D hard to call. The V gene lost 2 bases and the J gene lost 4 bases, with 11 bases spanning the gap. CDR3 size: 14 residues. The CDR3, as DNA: TGTGCCAGCAGTTTACGGGCAGTTGCAGAGACCCAGTACTTC. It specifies CASSLRAVAETQYF.

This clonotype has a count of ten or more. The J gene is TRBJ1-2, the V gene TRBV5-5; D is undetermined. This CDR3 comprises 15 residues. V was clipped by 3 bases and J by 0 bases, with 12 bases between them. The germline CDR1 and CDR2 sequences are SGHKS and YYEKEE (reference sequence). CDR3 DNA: TGTGCCAGCAGCTCACAAGGCGGAACTAACTATGGCTACACCTTC. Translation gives CASSSQGGTNYGYTF.

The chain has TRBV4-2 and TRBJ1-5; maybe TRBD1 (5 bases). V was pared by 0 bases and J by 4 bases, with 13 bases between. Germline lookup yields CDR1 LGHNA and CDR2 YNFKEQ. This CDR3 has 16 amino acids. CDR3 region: CASSQDRWQGNQPQHF. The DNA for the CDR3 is TGTGCCAGCAGCCAAGATCGATGGCAGGGAAATCAGCCCCAGCATTTT.

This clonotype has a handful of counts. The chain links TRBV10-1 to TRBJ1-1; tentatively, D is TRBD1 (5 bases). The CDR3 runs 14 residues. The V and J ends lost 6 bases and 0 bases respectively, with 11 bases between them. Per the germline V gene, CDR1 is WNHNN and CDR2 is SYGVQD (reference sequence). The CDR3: CASSSGTVNTEAFF. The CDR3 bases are TGCGCCAGCAGCTCCGGGACGGTGAACACTGAAGCTTTCTTT.